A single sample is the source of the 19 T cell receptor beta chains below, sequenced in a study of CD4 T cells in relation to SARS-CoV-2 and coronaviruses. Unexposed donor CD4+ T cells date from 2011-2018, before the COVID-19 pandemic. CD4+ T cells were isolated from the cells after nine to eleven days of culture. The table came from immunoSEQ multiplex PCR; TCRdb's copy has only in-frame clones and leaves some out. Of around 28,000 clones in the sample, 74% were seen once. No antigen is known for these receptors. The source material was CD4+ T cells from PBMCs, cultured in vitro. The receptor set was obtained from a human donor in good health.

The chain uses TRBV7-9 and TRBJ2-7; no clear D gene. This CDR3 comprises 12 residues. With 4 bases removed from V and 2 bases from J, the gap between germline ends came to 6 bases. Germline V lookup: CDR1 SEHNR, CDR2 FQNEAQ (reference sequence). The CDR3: CASSSVPYEQYF. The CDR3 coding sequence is TGTGCCAGCAGCTCGGTCCCCTACGAGCAGTACTTC.

The CDR3 protein is CASSFEAGGEKLFF. The CDR3 coding sequence is TGTGCCAGCAGTTTTGAGGCCGGGGGAGAAAAACTGTTTTTT. This chain uses TRBV6-5 with TRBJ1-4; possibly TRBD1 for D (5 bases). Between the trimmed V and J ends, which lost 4 bases and 8 bases, there was a span of 14 bases. CDR3 length equals 14 residues. Germline assignment: CDR1 MNHEY and CDR2 SVGAGI.

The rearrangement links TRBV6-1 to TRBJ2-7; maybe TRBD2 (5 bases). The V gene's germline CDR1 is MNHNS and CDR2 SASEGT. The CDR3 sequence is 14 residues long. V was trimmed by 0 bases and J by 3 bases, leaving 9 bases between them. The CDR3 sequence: CASSEAGLRYEQYF. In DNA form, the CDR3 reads TGTGCCAGCAGTGAAGCTGGACTGCGCTACGAGCAGTACTTC.

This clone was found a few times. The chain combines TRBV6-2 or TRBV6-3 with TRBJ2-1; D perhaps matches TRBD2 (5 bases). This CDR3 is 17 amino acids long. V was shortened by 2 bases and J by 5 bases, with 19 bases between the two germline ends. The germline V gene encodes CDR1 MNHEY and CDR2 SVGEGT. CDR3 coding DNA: TGTGCCAGCAGTTACCCCTCCCGGGGATTAACCCACAATGAGCAGTTCTTC. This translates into CASSYPSRGLTHNEQFF.

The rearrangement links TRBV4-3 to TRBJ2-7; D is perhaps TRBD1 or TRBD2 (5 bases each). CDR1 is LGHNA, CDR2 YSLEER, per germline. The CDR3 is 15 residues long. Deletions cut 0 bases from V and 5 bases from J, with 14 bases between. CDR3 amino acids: CASSQDYEGPNEQYF. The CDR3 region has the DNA TGCGCCAGCAGCCAAGATTACGAGGGGCCCAACGAGCAGTACTTC.

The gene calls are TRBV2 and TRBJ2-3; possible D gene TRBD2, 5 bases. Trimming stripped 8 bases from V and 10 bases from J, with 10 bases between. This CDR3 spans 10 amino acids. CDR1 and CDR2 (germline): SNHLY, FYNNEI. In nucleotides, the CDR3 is TGTGCCAGCCAGCGGCTATCGCAGTATTTT. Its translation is CASQRLSQYF. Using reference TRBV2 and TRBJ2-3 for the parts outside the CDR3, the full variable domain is EPEVTQTPSHQVTQMGQEVILRCVPISNHLYFYWYRQILGQKVEFLVSFYNNEISEKSEIFDDQFSVERPDGSNFTLKIRSTKLEDSAMYFCASQRLSQYFGPGTRLTVL.

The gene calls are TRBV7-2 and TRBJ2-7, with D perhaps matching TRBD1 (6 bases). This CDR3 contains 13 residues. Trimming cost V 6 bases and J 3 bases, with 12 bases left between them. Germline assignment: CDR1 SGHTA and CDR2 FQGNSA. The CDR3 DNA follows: TGTGCCAGCAGTCTAACAGGGAACTACGAGCAGTACTTC. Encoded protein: CASSLTGNYEQYF.

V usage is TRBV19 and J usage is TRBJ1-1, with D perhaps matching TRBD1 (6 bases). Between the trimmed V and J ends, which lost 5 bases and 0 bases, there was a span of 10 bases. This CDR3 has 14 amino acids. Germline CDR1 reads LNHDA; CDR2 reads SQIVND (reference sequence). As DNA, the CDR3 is TGTGCCAGTAGTGTTACAGGGTTGAACACTGAAGCTTTCTTT. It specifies CASSVTGLNTEAFF.

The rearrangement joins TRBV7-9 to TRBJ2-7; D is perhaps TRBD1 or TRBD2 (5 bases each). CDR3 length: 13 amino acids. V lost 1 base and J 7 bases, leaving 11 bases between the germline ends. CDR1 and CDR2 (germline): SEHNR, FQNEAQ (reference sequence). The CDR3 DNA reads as TGTGCCAGCAGCTTAGGAGAGGGGCGGGAGCAGTACTTC. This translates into CASSLGEGREQYF.

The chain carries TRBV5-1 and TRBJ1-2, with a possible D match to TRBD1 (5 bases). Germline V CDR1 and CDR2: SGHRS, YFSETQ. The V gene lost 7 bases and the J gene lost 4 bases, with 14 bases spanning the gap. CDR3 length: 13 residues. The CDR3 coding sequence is TGCGCCAGCGGGGGGGAGCGAAGCTATGGCTACACCTTC. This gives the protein CASGGERSYGYTF.

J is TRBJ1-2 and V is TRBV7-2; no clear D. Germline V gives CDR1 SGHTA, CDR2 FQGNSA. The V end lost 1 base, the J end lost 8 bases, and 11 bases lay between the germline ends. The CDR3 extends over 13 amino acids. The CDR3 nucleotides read TGTGCCAGCAGCTTAGGAACAGTGAACGGCTACACCTTC. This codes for CASSLGTVNGYTF.

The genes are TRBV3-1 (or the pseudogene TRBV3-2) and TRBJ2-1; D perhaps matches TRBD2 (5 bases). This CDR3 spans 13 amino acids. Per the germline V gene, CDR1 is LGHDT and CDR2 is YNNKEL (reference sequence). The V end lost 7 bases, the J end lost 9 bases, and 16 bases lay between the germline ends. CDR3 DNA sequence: TGTGCCAGCACCCCCCTCAGCGGAGGTGAGCAGTTCTTC. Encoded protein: CASTPLSGGEQFF.

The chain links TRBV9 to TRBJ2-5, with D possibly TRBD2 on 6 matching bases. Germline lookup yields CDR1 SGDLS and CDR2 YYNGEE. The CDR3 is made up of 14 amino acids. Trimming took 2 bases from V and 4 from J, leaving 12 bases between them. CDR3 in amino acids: CASSVSGFPETQYF. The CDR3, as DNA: TGTGCCAGCAGCGTTAGCGGTTTCCCAGAGACCCAGTACTTC.

This CDR3 is CASTAGTGSSYEQYF. As DNA, the CDR3 is TGTGCCAGCACCGCCGGGACGGGAAGCTCCTACGAGCAGTACTTC. The chain combines TRBV6-5 with TRBJ2-7; D may correspond to TRBD1 or TRBD2 (5 bases each). The CDR3 covers 15 residues. Per germline, CDR1 MNHEY and CDR2 SVGAGI. Between the trimmed V and J ends, which lost 7 bases and 0 bases, there was a span of 16 bases.

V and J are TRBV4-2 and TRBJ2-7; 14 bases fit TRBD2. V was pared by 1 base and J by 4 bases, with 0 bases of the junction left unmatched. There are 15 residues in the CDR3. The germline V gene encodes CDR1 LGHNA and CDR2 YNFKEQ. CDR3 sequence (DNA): TGTGCCAGCAGCCAAGGACTAGCGGGAGGGTACGAGCAGTACTTC. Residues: CASSQGLAGGYEQYF.

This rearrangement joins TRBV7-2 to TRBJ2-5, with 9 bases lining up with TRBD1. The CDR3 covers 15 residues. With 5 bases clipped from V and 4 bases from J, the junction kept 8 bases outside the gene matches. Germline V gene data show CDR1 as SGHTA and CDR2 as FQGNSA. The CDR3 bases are TGTGCCAGCAGCACGGACAGGGGTTCTGGAGAGACCCAGTACTTC. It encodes CASSTDRGSGETQYF.

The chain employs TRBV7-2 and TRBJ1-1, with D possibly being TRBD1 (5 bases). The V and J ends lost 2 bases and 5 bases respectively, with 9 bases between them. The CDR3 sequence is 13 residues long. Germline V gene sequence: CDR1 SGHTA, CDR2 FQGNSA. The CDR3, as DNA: TGTGCCAGCAGCTTATGGGGGGGAACTGAAGCTTTCTTT. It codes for CASSLWGGTEAFF.

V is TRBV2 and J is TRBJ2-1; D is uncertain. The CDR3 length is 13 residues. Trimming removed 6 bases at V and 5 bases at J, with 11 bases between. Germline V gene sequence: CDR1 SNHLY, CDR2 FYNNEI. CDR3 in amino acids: CASSLTANNEQFF. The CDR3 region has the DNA TGTGCCAGCAGCTTGACTGCAAACAATGAGCAGTTCTTC.

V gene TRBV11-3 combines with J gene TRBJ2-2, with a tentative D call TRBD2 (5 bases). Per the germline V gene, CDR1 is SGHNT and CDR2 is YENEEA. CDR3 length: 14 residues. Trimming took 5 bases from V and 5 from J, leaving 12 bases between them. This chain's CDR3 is CASSRNTGTGELFF. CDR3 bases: TGTGCCAGCAGCCGAAACACGGGGACCGGGGAGCTGTTTTTT.